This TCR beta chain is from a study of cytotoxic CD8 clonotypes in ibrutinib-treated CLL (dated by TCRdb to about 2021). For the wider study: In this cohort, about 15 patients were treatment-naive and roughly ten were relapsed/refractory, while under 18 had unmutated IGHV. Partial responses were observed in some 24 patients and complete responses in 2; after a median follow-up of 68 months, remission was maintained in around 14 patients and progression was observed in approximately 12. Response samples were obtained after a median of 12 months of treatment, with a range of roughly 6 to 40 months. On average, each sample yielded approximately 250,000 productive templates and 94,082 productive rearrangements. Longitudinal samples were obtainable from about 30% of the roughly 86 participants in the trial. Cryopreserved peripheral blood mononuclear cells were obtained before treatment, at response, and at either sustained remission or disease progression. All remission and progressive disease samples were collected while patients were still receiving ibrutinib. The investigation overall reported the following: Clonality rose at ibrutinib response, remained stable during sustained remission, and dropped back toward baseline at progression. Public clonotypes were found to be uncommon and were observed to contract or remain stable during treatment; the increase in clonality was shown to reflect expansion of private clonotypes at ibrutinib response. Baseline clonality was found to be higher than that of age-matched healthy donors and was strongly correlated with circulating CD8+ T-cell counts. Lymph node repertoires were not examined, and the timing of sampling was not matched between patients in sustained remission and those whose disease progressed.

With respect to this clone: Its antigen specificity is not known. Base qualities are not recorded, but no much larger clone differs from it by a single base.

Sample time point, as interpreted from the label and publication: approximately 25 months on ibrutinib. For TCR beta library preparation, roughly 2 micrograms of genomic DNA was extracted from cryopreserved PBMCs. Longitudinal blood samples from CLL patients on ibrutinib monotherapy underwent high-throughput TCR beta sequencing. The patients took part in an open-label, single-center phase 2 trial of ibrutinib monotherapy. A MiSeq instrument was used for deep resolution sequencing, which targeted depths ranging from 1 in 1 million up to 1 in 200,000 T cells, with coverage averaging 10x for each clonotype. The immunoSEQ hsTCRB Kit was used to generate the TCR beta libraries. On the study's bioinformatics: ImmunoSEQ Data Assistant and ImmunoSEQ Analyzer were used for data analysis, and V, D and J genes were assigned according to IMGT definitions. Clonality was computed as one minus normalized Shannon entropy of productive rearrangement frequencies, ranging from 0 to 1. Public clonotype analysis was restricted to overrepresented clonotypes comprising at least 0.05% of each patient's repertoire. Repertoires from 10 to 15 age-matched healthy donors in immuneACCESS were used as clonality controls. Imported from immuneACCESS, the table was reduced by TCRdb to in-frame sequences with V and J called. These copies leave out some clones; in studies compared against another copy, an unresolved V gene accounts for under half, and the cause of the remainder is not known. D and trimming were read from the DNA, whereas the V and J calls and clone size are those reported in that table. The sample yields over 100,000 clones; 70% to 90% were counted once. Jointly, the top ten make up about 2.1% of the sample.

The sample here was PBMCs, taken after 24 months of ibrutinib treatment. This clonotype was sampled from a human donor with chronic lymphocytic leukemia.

The nucleotide sequence reads as follows: TGTGCCAGCAGCTTAGAACACGGTTACGAGCAGTACTTC. This codes for CASSLEHGYEQYF. The chain uses TRBV7-2 and TRBJ2-7; there is no confident call for the D gene. The V and J ends are trimmed by 1 base and 4 bases, leaving 8 bases between them. As encoded in the germline V gene, CDR1 is SGHTA while CDR2 is FQGNSA. The CDR3 runs 13 residues from the cysteine to the phenylalanine. The CDR3 DNA has 39 bases and is translated from base 1.